The table lists the clone carrying this T cell receptor beta chain with a count of one. Its specificity is unknown. The sample originates from a study of T-cell reconstitution after alpha-beta-depleted transplantation in children. Preparation of the TCRbeta library was carried out with unique molecular identifiers. TCRdb ran MiXCR on the PCR reads and lists one entry per CDR3 protein. Of about 980,000 distinct CDR3 sequences in the sample, about 30% were seen once. Study-level points and caveats: Reportedly, roughly two months post-transplant, alpha-beta T cells arose from several hundred expanded graft clones. A year post-transplant, T-cell counts and diversity derived mostly from newly produced T cells.

Sequenced material: PBMCs, mostly from graft donor cells, taken 360 days after TCRalphabeta/CD19-depleted stem cell transplant. This receptor was taken from a boy younger than two who had a stem cell transplant for SCID, so the T cells may come from the graft donor.

CDR3 protein: CATSRAGTRTTNEQFF. The CDR3 nucleotides read TGTGCCACCAGCAGAGCCGGGACTAGGACCACCAATGAGCAGTTCTTC. The V and J genes are TRBV24-1 and TRBJ2-1, with TRBD2 matching over 8 bases. This CDR3 has 16 residues. V lost 7 bases, J lost 6 bases, and 13 bases stayed unmatched. The germline gives CDR1 KGHDR, CDR2 SFDVKD.